Presented here are 22 T cell receptor beta chains from one specimen sequenced in a study of cytomegalovirus exposure and HLA in healthy donors. TCRdb's table, derived via immunoSEQ multiplex PCR, lists solely in-frame clones and lacks some. The table records more than 100,000 clones, over 75% of them present only once. Sequenced: PBMCs. The origin of the receptors is a woman aged 18-35 years in good health and CMV-seropositive.

The rearrangement joins TRBV2 to TRBJ2-3, with 10 bases lining up with TRBD1. The V and J ends lost 4 bases and 2 bases, in that order; junction bases with no gene match: 12. Per germline, CDR1 SNHLY and CDR2 FYNNEI. The CDR3 loop spans 18 amino acids. CDR3 DNA sequence: TGTGCCAGCAGTGGGGGACAGGGGTTGTACGGGTCCACAGATACGCAGTATTTT. The encoded protein is CASSGGQGLYGSTDTQYF.

The rearrangement uses TRBV7-8 and TRBJ2-2; a possible D gene is TRBD1 (5 bases). CDR3 length: 15 amino acids. Germline values: CDR1 SGHVS, CDR2 FQNEAQ. Trimming cost V 5 bases and J 1 base, with 11 bases left between them. The CDR3 loop is CASSVWTMNTGELFF. The DNA of the CDR3 is TGTGCCAGCAGCGTCTGGACAATGAACACCGGGGAGCTGTTTTTT.

This clone was recorded only once. In DNA form, the CDR3 reads TGTGCCAGCAGCTTGGCCAGAAAAGAGACCCAGTACTTC. As protein: CASSLARKETQYF. The genes are TRBV5-6 and TRBJ2-5; unclear D gene. The CDR3 has 13 residues. Trimming left V 0 bases short and J 3 bases short, with 6 bases between. The germline CDR1 and CDR2 sequences are SGHDT and YYEEEE.

The J gene is TRBJ1-3, the V gene TRBV18; possible D gene TRBD1, 6 bases. Germline loops: CDR1 KGHSH, CDR2 LQKENI. V lost 4 bases, J lost 0 bases, and 10 bases lay in between. The CDR3 extends over 15 amino acids. The CDR3 DNA reads as TGTGCCAGCTCACTGACAGGAAGCTCTGGAAACACCATATATTTT. Its protein is CASSLTGSSGNTIYF. The entire variable domain, with the rest obtained from reference TRBV18 and TRBJ1-3, is as follows: NAGVMQNPRHLVRRRGQEARLRCSPMKGHSHVYWYRQLPEEGLKFMVYLQKENIIDESGMPKERFSAEFPKEGPSILRIQQVVRGDSAAYFCASSLTGSSGNTIYFGEGSWLTVV.

V gene TRBV25-1 combines with J gene TRBJ1-1; the D gene is possibly TRBD1 (5 bases). Germline CDR1 reads MGHDK; CDR2 reads SYGVNS. CDR3 length equals 13 residues. The germline V and J ends were trimmed by 5 bases and 1 base, with 8 bases remaining between them. The CDR3 nucleotides are TGTGCCAGCAGTAGTACAGGGAACACTGAAGCTTTCTTT. Its protein is CASSSTGNTEAFF.

The chain couples TRBV7-9 to TRBJ2-7; TRBD2 agrees at 8 bases. From germline, CDR1 is SEHNR and CDR2 FQNEAQ (reference sequence). Germline trimming cut 2 bases from V and 3 bases from J; bases unmatched to any gene: 18. The CDR3 is 19 residues long. For the CDR3, the DNA is TGTGCCAGCAGCTTACTGACCCGGGGGGCGGGAGGATTCGGCTACGAGCAGTACTTC. Translating it yields CASSLLTRGAGGFGYEQYF.

In its sample, this clone ranks as medium-sized. This chain connects TRBV7-9 to TRBJ2-5, with 8 nucleotides matching TRBD2. Germline V gene sequence: CDR1 SEHNR, CDR2 FQNEAQ (reference sequence). With V trimmed by 4 bases and J by 0 bases, 10 bases remained unmatched. The length of the CDR3 is 17 residues. The CDR3 nucleotides are TGTGCCAGCAGCTCGTCGACTAGCGTTGGGTACCAAGAGACCCAGTACTTC. Protein product: CASSSSTSVGYQETQYF.

The chain has TRBV5-1 and TRBJ1-1; weak D call: TRBD1 (6 bases). The V and J ends lost 0 bases and 1 base respectively, with 13 bases between them. Germline lookup yields CDR1 SGHRS and CDR2 YFSETQ. The CDR3 has 16 amino acids. CDR3 loop: CASSLAGQGSNTEAFF. The CDR3 DNA follows: TGCGCCAGCAGCTTGGCGGGTCAGGGGTCGAACACTGAAGCTTTCTTT.

This clone appeared once. The CDR3 coding sequence is TGTGCCAGCAGCTTTACCGGGACAGGACCCACCGGGGAGCTGTTTTTT. Translation: CASSFTGTGPTGELFF. The chain joins TRBV5-4 to TRBJ2-2, with 8 bases fitting TRBD1. Germline CDR1 reads SGHNT; CDR2 reads YYREEE (reference sequence). CDR3 length equals 16 residues. Trimming took 2 bases from V and 4 from J; bases not matched to a gene: 7.

This clone has a handful of counts. Written as DNA, the CDR3 is TGTGCCAGCAGCGTAGAGGGGGCGGGAGGGCCCTGGGAGACCCAGTACTTC. Protein sequence: CASSVEGAGGPWETQYF. The V and J genes are TRBV9 and TRBJ2-5, with TRBD2 identical over 9 bases. The CDR3 has 17 residues. Germline V gene lookup returns CDR1 SGDLS and CDR2 YYNGEE. After removal of 0 bases from V and 5 bases from J, the junction contained 11 bases not matched to a gene.

The DNA of the CDR3 is TGTGCCAGCAGCGTAGAAGGGGAGCTCGGGACTAAGGCCGGGGAGCTGTTTTTT. Its translation is CASSVEGELGTKAGELFF. The V call is TRBV9, the J call TRBJ2-2; TRBD2 matches at 7 bases. V lost 0 bases, J lost 6 bases, and 14 bases stayed unmatched. The CDR3 spans 18 residues. Germline-derived CDR1 and CDR2 are SGDLS and YYNGEE.

This clone was picked up one time. V and J are TRBV4-1 and TRBJ2-3, with 12 bases aligning to TRBD2. The V gene end was trimmed by 2 bases and the J gene end by 3 bases; junction bases not matched to a gene: 6. The CDR3 contains 17 residues. Germline V gene sequence: CDR1 MGHRA, CDR2 YSYEKL. The CDR3 DNA follows: TGCGCCAGCAGCCAACAGGGTACTAGCGGGGGGACAGATACGCAGTATTTT. Residues: CASSQQGTSGGTDTQYF.

The rearrangement joins TRBV10-3 to TRBJ1-2, with TRBD1 matching over 9 bases. The length of the CDR3 is 17 residues. Germline V CDR1 and CDR2: ENHRY, SYGVKD. Germline trimming cut 4 bases from V and 4 bases from J; bases unmatched to any gene: 13. The CDR3 sequence is CAISGYGTGTGGYGYTF. The CDR3 bases are TGTGCCATCAGTGGTTACGGGACAGGGACCGGCGGCTATGGCTACACCTTC.

The V and J genes are TRBV19 and TRBJ1-2; 9 nucleotides agree with TRBD1. The CDR3 is 14 residues long. The trim removed 5 bases at V and 7 bases at J, leaving 8 bases unmatched. Germline V lookup: CDR1 LNHDA, CDR2 SQIVND (reference sequence). CDR3 loop: CASSPWDRVGGYTF. CDR3 in DNA: TGTGCCAGTAGTCCTTGGGACAGGGTCGGTGGCTACACCTTC.

There are a few counts of this clone. The junction departs from germline at one end; a sequencing error may be responsible. The rearrangement links TRBV10-1 to TRBJ2-7; 8 nucleotides line up with TRBD2. The CDR3 contains 12 residues. Germline V gene data show CDR1 as WNHNN and CDR2 as SYGVQD (reference sequence). DNA for the CDR3: TGCGCCAGCAGTGATTCTAGCGGGCCGCCTAACTTC. Encoded protein: CASSDSSGPPNF.

This rearrangement joins TRBV30 to TRBJ2-7, with 9 bases identical to TRBD2. The germline V gene has CDR1 GTSNPN and CDR2 SVGIG (reference sequence). The CDR3 extends over 13 amino acids. V shed 1 base and J 7 bases; nucleotides not matched to a gene: 5. The CDR3 nucleotides are TGTGCCTGGAGTGGGGGACTAGCCCGGGAGCAGTACTTC. It encodes CAWSGGLAREQYF.

V and J are TRBV6-1 and TRBJ1-2, with 7 bases lining up with TRBD1. The CDR3 consists of 13 residues. From germline, CDR1 is MNHNS and CDR2 SASEGT. V shed 6 bases and J 3 bases; nucleotides not matched to a gene: 4. This chain's CDR3 is CASRHRGDYGYTF. In nucleotides, the CDR3 is TGTGCCAGCAGGCACAGGGGAGACTATGGCTACACCTTC.

The chain recombines TRBV5-4 with TRBJ1-4, with a possible D match to TRBD1 (6 bases). The ends were cut back, 4 bases at V and 9 bases at J, with 13 bases in the middle. Germline V lookup: CDR1 SGHNT, CDR2 YYREEE (reference sequence). CDR3 size: 13 residues. CDR3 sequence reads: CASSVRDNQKLFF. DNA of the CDR3: TGTGCCAGCAGCGTCCGGGACAATCAAAAACTGTTTTTT.

This sequence joins TRBV19 and TRBJ2-1; 14 nucleotides match TRBD2. V shed 5 bases and J 4 bases; nucleotides not matched to a gene: 7. CDR1 is LNHDA and CDR2 is SQIVND in the germline V gene (reference sequence). The CDR3 is made up of 17 amino acids. The CDR3 sequence: CASSPTGTSGGYNEQFF. DNA for the CDR3: TGTGCCAGTAGTCCGACCGGGACTAGCGGGGGTTACAATGAGCAGTTCTTC.

The chain joins TRBV14 to TRBJ2-3; tentative D call: TRBD2 (6 bases). CDR1 is SGHDN and CDR2 is FVKESK in the germline V gene. V was pared by 2 bases and J by 1 base, with 10 bases between. This CDR3 contains 15 residues. The CDR3 DNA sequence: TGTGCCAGCAGCCAATTCACGGGGGGCACAGATACGCAGTATTTT. It specifies CASSQFTGGTDTQYF.

This clone was detected once. This chain joins TRBV9 and TRBJ1-1; 7 bases are a match to TRBD1. Trimming cost V 3 bases and J 2 bases; bases outside gene matches: 4. This CDR3 contains 14 residues. Germline lookup yields CDR1 SGDLS and CDR2 YYNGEE. CDR3 residues: CASSARQGNTEAFF. The CDR3, as DNA: TGTGCCAGCAGCGCCCGACAGGGCAACACTGAAGCTTTCTTT.

The chain has TRBV30 and TRBJ1-2; no firm D call. CDR1 and CDR2 from the germline V gene are GTSNPN and SVGIG (reference sequence). V was shortened by 3 bases and J by 4 bases, with 15 bases between the two germline ends. There are 14 residues in the CDR3. In DNA form, the CDR3 reads TGTGCCTGGAGAGGCCTTGGGCCCCTCTATGGCTACACCTTC. It encodes CAWRGLGPLYGYTF.